This T cell receptor (beta chain) emerged from a study of blood T cell repertoires in COVID-19. Turning to the study itself: Some COVID-19 samples were acute and others convalescent; all came from the United States, Italy and Spain. The analysed material was cDNA or gDNA that came from T cells, B-cell-depleted T cells, or PBMCs.

Study processing details: The assay estimated nucleated cells by amplifying reference gene primers. Method: immunoSEQ multiplex PCR; TCRdb's copy keeps in-frame clones and lacks some. V and J calls and clone size come straight from that table; D and trimming were deduced from the DNA. Of about 190,000 clones listed, around 79% are singletons. Sequencing was done on a sample of peripheral blood. The clonotype comes from a woman between 50 and 59 years old with acute or convalescent COVID-19.

Written as DNA, the CDR3 is TGCGCCAGCAGCCAAGATGTGTGGGGACAGCCCTACGAGCAGTACTTC. This encodes CASSQDVWGQPYEQYF. The genes are TRBV4-3 and TRBJ2-7, with TRBD1 matching 7 bases. The CDR3 length is 16 residues. V lost 0 bases to trimming and J lost 2 bases; unmatched junction nucleotides: 7. Germline CDR1 and CDR2: LGHNA and YSLEER.